This TCR beta chain came from a study of T cell responses to AZD1222 COVID-19 vaccine. Study results and caveats: Close to half of all spike-specific TCRs reportedly target regions of the variants that are unmutated. There were vaccine-associated CD4 TCRs across spike, dominant at 160-218 and 743-854.

Germline CDR1 is LGHNA and CDR2 is YSLEER. With 2 bases removed from V and 7 bases from J, the gap between germline ends came to 11 bases. The CDR3 runs 13 residues. Turning to this clone: Its antigen is currently unknown.

Second-dose schedules of about 4 or about 12 weeks were combined. The repertoire was sequenced with immunoSEQ multiplex PCR; TCRdb's copy has only in-frame clones and lacks some. The data hold about 150,000 clones, with roughly nine tenths observed a single time. This receptor was identified in an adult who received the AZD1222 COVID-19 vaccine. The chain is built from TRBV4-3 and TRBJ1-1; D not certain. Material: peripheral blood, obtained 28 days after the second AZD1222 dose. The CDR3 protein is CASSQTLNHEAFF. In nucleotides, the CDR3 is TGCGCCAGCAGCCAAACGCTGAACCATGAAGCTTTCTTT.